This is a list of T cell receptor beta chains from one sample in a study of T cells in tuberculosis. The table came from immunoSEQ multiplex PCR; TCRdb's copy has only in-frame clones and leaves some out. The sample consists of some 30,000 clones, about 85% of them appearing once. Sequenced material: PBMCs, taken at tuberculosis diagnosis. Receptor source: an adult with tuberculosis. Each CDR3 is given with its conserved first and last residue. A D gene is named only where the DNA matches it firmly. A row's size may be missing; if present it is once, few, many or a size class.

- TRBJ1-1 - TRBV29-1 CSAPGSGVNTEAFF TGCAGCGCCCCGGGGTCCGGCGTAAACACTGAAGCTTTCTTT
- TRBJ1-4 - TRBV4-1 CASSQLFSRAPEGNEKLFF TGCGCCAGCAGCCAACTCTTCAGTCGAGCCCCCGAGGGTAATGAAAAACTGTTTTTT
- TRBJ2-5 - TRBV2 CASSADSGETQYF TGTGCCAGCAGTGCAGACAGCGGGGAGACCCAGTACTTC
- TRBJ1-1 - TRBV7-8 CASSHRVFGTEAFF TGTGCCAGCAGCCACAGGGTTTTCGGGACTGAAGCTTTCTTT
TRBD1 TRBJ1-2 - TRBV4-1 CASSQVLQGASRGYTF TGCGCCAGCAGCCAAGTCCTCCAGGGGGCCAGTCGGGGCTACACCTTC
- TRBJ1-6 - TRBV7-2 CASSLQGEVDSPLHF TGTGCCAGCAGCCTACAAGGGGAGGTTGATTCACCCCTCCACTTT
TRBD1 TRBJ1-2 few TRBV7-2 CASSSGTGVGYTF TGTGCCAGCAGCTCAGGGACAGGGGTCGGCTACACCTTC
- TRBJ2-2 - TRBV19 CASSHPPGEYTGELFF TGTGCCAGTAGTCATCCCCCGGGGGAGTACACCGGGGAGCTGTTTTTT
- TRBJ1-1 once TRBV5-4 CASSPEPVLAETEAFF TGTGCCAGCAGCCCGGAGCCCGTCCTGGCGGAGACTGAAGCTTTCTTT
- TRBJ2-1 - TRBV9 CASSFGTDSSYNEQFF TGTGCCAGCAGCTTCGGGACTGACAGCTCCTACAATGAGCAGTTCTTC
- TRBJ2-3 - TRBV5-1 CASSLEDSLTDTQYF TGCGCCAGCAGCTTGGAGGACAGCCTCACAGATACGCAGTATTTT
TRBD2 TRBJ2-1 - TRBV15 CATSREASGRGYNEQFF TGTGCCACCAGCAGAGAGGCTAGCGGGAGGGGCTACAATGAGCAGTTCTTC
TRBD2 TRBJ2-1 - TRBV4-2 CASSQDGRGFPYNEQFF TGTGCCAGCAGCCAAGATGGGAGGGGTTTCCCCTACAATGAGCAGTTCTTC
- TRBJ1-1 - TRBV4-3 CASSQGLGYTEVFF TGCGCCAGCAGCCAAGGTTTGGGCTACACTGAAGTTTTCTTT
- TRBJ1-2 - TRBV5-4 CASSQQHQGYYGYTF TGTGCCAGCAGCCAACAGCATCAGGGGTACTATGGCTACACCTTC
TRBD1 TRBJ2-1 - TRBV6-5 CASSYWKGASYNEQFF TGTGCCAGCAGTTACTGGAAGGGGGCTAGTTACAATGAGCAGTTCTTC
TRBD2 TRBJ2-3 - TRBV28 CASSPIGSSSGSTDTQYF TGTGCCAGCAGCCCGATAGGGAGCTCTAGCGGCAGCACAGATACGCAGTATTTT
- TRBJ2-7 - TRBV10-3 CAISEGSNSYEQYF TGTGCCATCAGTGAGGGCAGTAATTCCTACGAGCAGTACTTC
- TRBJ1-1 - TRBV28 CASSLIQGLNTEAFF TGTGCCAGCAGTTTAATCCAGGGACTAAACACTGAAGCTTTCTTT
TRBD1 TRBJ2-7 few TRBV6-7 CASSFATGGRNEQYF TGTGCCAGCAGTTTCGCCACAGGGGGCCGAAACGAGCAGTACTTC
- TRBJ2-2 - TRBV7-2 CASQLHGQFGTGELFF TGTGCCAGCCAGCTTCACGGACAGTTCGGAACCGGGGAGCTGTTTTTT
- TRBJ2-5 - TRBV6-5 CASSYSQGGPQETQYF TGTGCCAGCAGTTACTCCCAGGGGGGTCCGCAAGAGACCCAGTACTTC
TRBD2 TRBJ2-1 - TRBV6-1 CASSESGGAVNEQFF TGTGCCAGCAGTGAGAGCGGGGGGGCGGTGAATGAGCAGTTCTTC
- TRBJ2-1 - TRBV25-1 CASSEDDRGFPSYNEQFF TGTGCCAGCAGTGAGGACGATAGGGGCTTCCCCTCCTACAATGAGCAGTTCTTC
TRBD1 TRBJ2-2 - TRBV5-6 CAPKSRGLNGELFF TGTGCCCCTAAAAGCAGGGGGCTTAACGGGGAGCTGTTTTTT
- TRBJ1-1 - TRBV4-3 CASSQEGRGLEGNTEAFF TGCGCCAGCAGCCAAGAGGGCAGGGGATTAGAAGGGAACACTGAAGCTTTCTTT
- TRBJ2-2 few TRBV11-2 CASSFQGINTGELFF TGTGCCAGCAGCTTCCAGGGGATTAACACCGGGGAGCTGTTTTTT
- TRBJ1-1 - TRBV7-2 CASSLEGRGEAFF TGTGCCAGCAGCTTAGAAGGGAGAGGTGAAGCTTTCTTT
TRBD2 TRBJ2-7 - TRBV5-1 CASSARLTSGIVYEQYF TGCGCCAGCAGCGCTCGCCTGACTAGCGGGATTGTCTACGAGCAGTACTTC
TRBD2 TRBJ2-1 - TRBV10-2 CATTDRLAGAEDEQFF TGCGCCACCACCGATAGACTAGCGGGAGCTGAGGATGAGCAGTTCTTC
TRBD2 TRBJ2-1 - TRBV11-1 CASSLAAGGSEQFF TGTGCCAGCAGCTTAGCGGCGGGAGGGAGTGAGCAGTTCTTC
TRBD2 TRBJ2-1 - TRBV28 CASSLGREGAYNEQFF TGTGCCAGCAGTTTAGGACGGGAGGGGGCCTACAATGAGCAGTTCTTC
TRBD2 TRBJ2-5 - TRBV27 CASSSSPGTSGRVETQYF TGTGCCAGCAGTTCCAGCCCCGGGACTAGCGGGAGGGTGGAGACCCAGTACTTC
- TRBJ2-3 - TRBV7-7 CASSPGQSSTDTQYF TGTGCTAGCAGCCCAGGACAGTCTAGCACAGATACGCAGTATTTT
- TRBJ1-2 - TRBV7-2 CASSPTERTNYGYTF TGTGCCAGCAGCCCGACAGAGAGAACTAACTATGGCTACACCTTC
- TRBJ1-4 - TRBV5-1 CASSSRDGGGEKLFF TGCGCCAGCAGCTCGCGGGACGGAGGAGGTGAAAAACTGTTTTTT
- TRBJ2-7 - TRBV4-1 CASSQVTVSYEQYF TGCGCCAGCAGCCAAGTTACAGTTTCCTACGAGCAGTACTTC